A selection of T cell receptor beta chains follows, all from one sample in a study of blood T cell repertoires in COVID-19. Generated by immunoSEQ multiplex PCR, the TCRdb table keeps only in-frame clones and is missing some. This sample yields about 20,000 clones, of which 91% are seen a single time; 7.2% belongs to the top ten. Sequenced sample: peripheral blood. Source of these receptors: a human donor in a cohort sampled during active COVID-19. Each CDR3 is given with its conserved first and last residue. Each record gives: V gene, J gene, D gene, clone size, CDR3 protein, CDR3 DNA. A D gene is named only where the DNA matches it firmly. Size is stated for part of the rows, as once, few or many counts, or as a class when the clone is expanded.

TRBV5-1	TRBJ2-2	-	-	CASSQEGRKNTGELFF	TGCGCCAGCAGCCAGGAGGGCCGGAAGAACACCGGGGAGCTGTTTTTT
TRBV4-2	TRBJ2-3	TRBD2	-	CASSDRTSGGAISTDTQYF	TGTGCCAGCAGCGATCGGACTAGCGGGGGGGCCATAAGCACAGATACGCAGTATTTT
TRBV20-1	TRBJ2-7	TRBD1	-	CSAVTGTQYF	TGCAGTGCAGTGACAGGGACACAGTACTTC
TRBV3-1/TRBV3-2	TRBJ2-7	TRBD1	once	CASSPLRGQGLYF	TGTGCCAGCAGCCCACTTCGAGGACAGGGGCTGTACTTC
TRBV11-2	TRBJ2-5	TRBD1	-	CASSPPRTGGKTQYF	TGTGCCAGCAGCCCCCCGCGGACAGGGGGAAAGACCCAGTACTTC
TRBV27	TRBJ2-3	TRBD1	once	CASRGTGLGGDTQYF	TGTGCCAGCAGGGGGACAGGGCTAGGAGGAGATACGCAGTATTTT
TRBV2	TRBJ1-2	-	-	CASSEAREVFTF	TGTGCCAGCAGTGAAGCCAGGGAGGTTTTCACCTTC
TRBV5-6	TRBJ2-1	TRBD1	-	CASRGQGAGNEQFF	TGTGCCAGCAGGGGACAGGGGGCAGGTAATGAGCAGTTCTTC
TRBV2	TRBJ2-7	-	-	CASSALYEQYF	TGTGCCAGCTCCGCACTCTACGAGCAGTACTTC
TRBV3-1/TRBV3-2	TRBJ1-1	TRBD1	-	CASSLGSGTGVIAFF	TGTGCCAGCAGCCTAGGATCCGGGACAGGGGTTATTGCTTTCTTT
TRBV7-6	TRBJ1-4	-	-	CASSQYRVDEKLFF	TGTGCCAGCAGCCAATACAGGGTTGATGAAAAACTGTTTTTT
TRBV6-2/TRBV6-3	TRBJ2-5	TRBD1	-	CASSRQGARETQYF	TGTGCCAGCAGTCGACAGGGGGCGCGGGAGACCCAGTACTTC
TRBV13	TRBJ2-3	-	-	CASSSRDSRRTDTQYF	TGTGCCAGCAGCTCCAGGGATTCCCGCCGCACAGATACGCAGTATTTT
TRBV5-4	TRBJ2-3	-	-	CASSRTTTDTQYF	TGTGCCAGCAGCCGGACTACCACAGATACGCAGTATTTT
TRBV5-6	TRBJ2-7	-	-	CASSLLGDSYEQYF	TGTGCCAGCAGCTTGCTCGGAGACTCCTACGAGCAGTACTTC
TRBV29-1	TRBJ2-2	TRBD1	once	CSVTGATGELFF	TGCAGCGTTACAGGGGCCACCGGGGAGCTGTTTTTT
TRBV7-9	TRBJ1-2	-	-	CASSLMGLNNYGYTF	TGTGCCAGCAGCTTAATGGGGCTGAATAACTATGGCTACACCTTC
TRBV5-1	TRBJ2-3	-	-	CASSLGTRSTDTQYF	TGCGCCAGCAGCTTGGGTACTAGAAGCACAGATACGCAGTATTTT
TRBV18	TRBJ1-3	-	once	CASSRGRAQPGNTIYF	TGTGCCAGCTCACGGGGCAGGGCCCAGCCTGGAAACACCATATATTTT
TRBV5-1	TRBJ2-7	TRBD2	-	CASSFSGDSYEQYF	TGCGCCAGCAGCTTTAGCGGGGACTCCTACGAGCAGTACTTC
TRBV28	TRBJ2-1	TRBD2	once	CASSAGGGNYNEQFF	TGTGCCAGCAGTGCCGGGGGGGGGAACTACAATGAGCAGTTCTTC
TRBV5-1	TRBJ2-1	-	few	CASSTPALSGWGEQFF	TGCGCCAGCAGCACCCCGGCCCTCTCGGGGTGGGGTGAGCAGTTCTTC
TRBV10-3	TRBJ2-7	-	-	CAISESVSLGEQYF	TGTGCCATCAGTGAGTCGGTGTCTCTCGGCGAGCAGTACTTC
TRBV6-5	TRBJ2-7	TRBD1	-	CASRDGTALYYEQYF	TGTGCCAGCAGGGACGGGACAGCGTTATATTACGAGCAGTACTTC
TRBV7-3	TRBJ2-1	TRBD2	-	CASSSGLAGYNEQFF	TGTGCCAGCAGCTCCGGACTAGCGGGATACAATGAGCAGTTCTTC
TRBV5-1	TRBJ2-3	-	-	CASSFGQLASTDTQYF	TGCGCCAGCAGCTTCGGACAGCTAGCCTCCACAGATACGCAGTATTTT
TRBV4-1	TRBJ1-5	-	few	CASSAGQNDPNQPQHF	TGCGCCAGCAGCGCCGGACAGAACGACCCGAATCAGCCCCAGCATTTT
TRBV12-5	TRBJ2-3	TRBD2	-	CASGYPGDYTDTQYF	TGTGCTAGTGGTTACCCGGGGGACTACACAGATACGCAGTATTTT
TRBV6-1	TRBJ1-2	-	-	CASSEAAGRYGYTF	TGTGCCAGCAGTGAAGCGGCAGGCCGCTATGGCTACACCTTC
TRBV2	TRBJ1-3	-	-	CASSGRGFGNTIYF	TGTGCCAGCAGTGGAAGGGGCTTTGGAAACACCATATATTTT
TRBV19	TRBJ2-1	-	-	CASTLVEQGNNEQFF	TGTGCCAGTACACTCGTGGAACAGGGTAACAATGAGCAGTTCTTC
TRBV5-1	TRBJ1-5	TRBD1	few	CASSLGDSGQPQHF	TGCGCCAGCAGCTTGGGGGACAGCGGGCAGCCCCAGCATTTT
TRBV7-8	TRBJ1-2	-	once	CASSHARGRNHYGYTF	TGTGCCAGCAGCCACGCTCGGGGAAGAAATCACTATGGCTACACCTTC
TRBV6-2/TRBV6-3	TRBJ2-7	TRBD2	once	CASSYDSGGNGYEQYF	TGTGCCAGCAGTTATGACAGCGGGGGGAACGGGTACGAGCAGTACTTC
TRBV13	TRBJ2-5	TRBD2	-	CASSLTPGGGGEQETQYF	TGTGCCAGCAGCTTGACCCCCGGGGGCGGGGGGGAACAAGAGACCCAGTACTTC
TRBV18	TRBJ1-1	-	-	CASSPPTGGAFF	TGTGCCAGCTCACCACCGACGGGGGGAGCTTTCTTT
TRBV29-1	TRBJ1-1	TRBD1	-	CSVEFRGRNTEAFF	TGCAGCGTTGAATTCAGGGGGCGGAACACTGAAGCTTTCTTT
TRBV6-5	TRBJ1-6	-	-	CASKRVADSPLHF	TGTGCCAGCAAGAGGGTAGCAGATTCACCCCTCCACTTT
TRBV4-2	TRBJ2-3	TRBD2	once	CASSQETGGRTDTQYF	TGTGCCAGCAGCCAAGAAACGGGAGGCCGCACAGATACGCAGTATTTT
TRBV24-1	TRBJ1-5	-	-	CALGGVRGFYQPQHF	TGTGCCTTGGGCGGGGTTAGGGGTTTTTATCAGCCCCAGCATTTT
TRBV7-8	TRBJ1-1	TRBD1	-	CASSIQGAWTEAFF	TGTGCCAGCAGCATACAGGGGGCGTGGACTGAAGCTTTCTTT
TRBV4-2	TRBJ2-2	-	-	CASSQAEQTGELFF	TGTGCCAGCAGCCAAGCCGAGCAAACCGGGGAGCTGTTTTTT
TRBV7-3	TRBJ2-1	TRBD1	once	CASSLKGLDRGFNEQFF	TGTGCCAGCAGCTTAAAAGGTCTGGACAGGGGATTTAATGAGCAGTTCTTC
TRBV5-1	TRBJ2-5	-	-	CASSLVGGGGKTQYF	TGCGCCAGCAGCTTGGTCGGAGGGGGCGGTAAGACCCAGTACTTC
TRBV5-1	TRBJ2-5	TRBD2	once	CASSSGVAGARQETQYF	TGCGCCAGCAGCTCGGGGGTAGCGGGGGCGCGCCAAGAGACCCAGTACTTC
TRBV12-3/TRBV12-4	TRBJ2-1	-	-	CASSSFGEQFF	TGTGCCAGCAGTTCGTTCGGTGAGCAGTTCTTC
TRBV5-4	TRBJ2-1	TRBD1	-	CASSLRQGSDEQFF	TGTGCCAGCAGCTTGAGACAGGGTAGCGATGAGCAGTTCTTC
TRBV2	TRBJ2-1	-	-	CASTLGGRSYNEQFF	TGTGCCAGTACACTCGGAGGAAGATCCTACAATGAGCAGTTCTTC
TRBV7-9	TRBJ2-1	TRBD2	once	CASSLPGLAGANEQFF	TGTGCCAGCAGCTTACCCGGACTAGCGGGAGCTAATGAGCAGTTCTTC
TRBV7-6	TRBJ2-7	-	-	CASSLGPPRSEQYF	TGTGCCAGCAGCTTGGGGCCTCCTCGCTCCGAGCAGTACTTC
TRBV4-3	TRBJ2-7	-	-	CASSQDFPQDLGEQYF	TGCGCCAGCAGCCAAGATTTCCCACAGGACCTTGGAGAGCAGTACTTC
TRBV19	TRBJ2-2	TRBD1	-	CASRDSSNTGELFF	TGTGCCTCCCGGGACAGCTCGAACACCGGGGAGCTGTTTTTT
TRBV11-3	TRBJ2-3	TRBD2	-	CASSFGTITDTQYF	TGTGCCAGCAGCTTCGGGACTATCACAGATACGCAGTATTTT
TRBV5-8	TRBJ2-7	TRBD2	once	CASSHLLAASSYEQYF	TGTGCCAGCAGCCATCTTCTAGCGGCTAGCTCCTACGAGCAGTACTTC
TRBV6-5	TRBJ2-7	TRBD2	-	CASSYSSSSGYEQYF	TGTGCCAGCAGTTACTCGAGTTCTAGCGGCTACGAGCAGTACTTC
TRBV7-9	TRBJ2-7	-	-	CASSEKGLGSEQYF	TGTGCCAGCAGCGAGAAGGGACTGGGGTCAGAGCAGTACTTC